This entry lists 2 T cell receptor beta chains sequenced from one sample in a study of T cells in women clearing cervical HPV infection. Assay used: immunoSEQ multiplex PCR; TCRdb lists only in-frame clones, some missing. The table counts roughly 30,000 clones; approximately 8.4% lies in the top ten. Sequenced: blood buffy coat. The receptors were gathered from a woman between 18 and 70 years old with a cervical HPV16 infection that either progressed to CIN3+ or cleared (not recorded which).

As to this clone: Germline and junction disagree at one end, which may indicate a read error. Read coverage stops 3 residues before the CDR3 terminus; the germline J gene supplies the remainder. The J gene is TRBJ2-1, the V gene TRBV7-3, with D perhaps being TRBD1 or TRBD2 (5 bases each). The length of the CDR3 is 16 residues. Germline V gene lookup returns CDR1 SGHTA and CDR2 FQGTGA. The CDR3 sequence is CASGLTAKGRHNEQFF. The CDR3 DNA, read in part, is TGTGCCAGCGGCTTAACAGCCAAGGGGAGACACAATGAG.

Worth noting for this clone: The CDR3 is cut off 3 residues early in the read; its end comes from the germline J gene. The rearrangement uses TRBV6-4 and TRBJ2-1; 8 bases agree with TRBD2. The CDR3 has 15 amino acids. CDR1 and CDR2 (germline): MRHNA, SNTAGT. V trimming: 6 bases; J trimming: 0 bases; junction bases outside the gene matches: 4. CDR3 amino acids: CASSLSGSSYNEQFF. CDR3 DNA, as far as it was read: TGTGCCAGCAGCCTAAGCGGGAGCTCCTACAATGAG.